The present T cell receptor (beta chain) was sequenced within a study of cytomegalovirus exposure and HLA in healthy donors. General study findings and limits: A later analysis found that most CMV-associated TCR beta chains appeared HLA-restricted.

A word on this clone: Its antigen is not identified.

Germline V gene data show CDR1 as MNHEY and CDR2 as SMNVEV (reference sequence). The junction had 5 bases not matched to a gene; V was cut back by 0 bases and J by 6 bases. The CDR3 has 15 residues. Amplification used 60 Vbeta primers and 13 Jbeta primers. TCRdb's table, derived via immunoSEQ multiplex PCR, lists solely in-frame clones and lacks some. The data contain around 140,000 clones, more than 60% of them seen just once; the ten biggest clones take up roughly 1.5%. The chain carries TRBV27 and TRBJ2-7; 10 nucleotides line up with TRBD1. The TCR was taken from a woman between 18 and 30 years old in good health and CMV-seronegative. Material: PBMCs. Here the CDR3 DNA reads TGTGCCAGCAGTTTATCGTTGGGACAGGGGCGCGAGCAGTACTTC. Translating it yields CASSLSLGQGREQYF.